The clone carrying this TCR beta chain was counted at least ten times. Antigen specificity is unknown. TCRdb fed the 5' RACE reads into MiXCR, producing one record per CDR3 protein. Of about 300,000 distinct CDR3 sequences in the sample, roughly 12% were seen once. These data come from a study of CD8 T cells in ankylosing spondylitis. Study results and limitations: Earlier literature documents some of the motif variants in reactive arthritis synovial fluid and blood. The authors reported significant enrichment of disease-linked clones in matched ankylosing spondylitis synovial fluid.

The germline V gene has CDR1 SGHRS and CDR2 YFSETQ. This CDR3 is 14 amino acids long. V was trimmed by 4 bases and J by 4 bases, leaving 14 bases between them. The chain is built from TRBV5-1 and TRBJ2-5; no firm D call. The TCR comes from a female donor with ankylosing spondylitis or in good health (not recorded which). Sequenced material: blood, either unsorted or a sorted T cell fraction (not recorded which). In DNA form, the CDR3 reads TGCGCCAGCAGCCCGCCGGGCTCTGCAGAGACCCAGTACTTC. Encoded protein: CASSPPGSAETQYF.